The 18 T cell receptor beta chains below all came from one sample that was sequenced in a study of glioma-infiltrating T cells. TCR alpha and beta CDR3 regions were amplified from RNA using iRepertoire nested multiplex PCR. TCRdb itself ran the multiplex PCR reads through MiXCR, one entry per CDR3 protein. In the table there are around 21,000 distinct CDR3 sequences, about 22% of which are singletons. Material: glioma tissue, nonneoplastic brain tissue, or PBMCs (not recorded which). These receptor sequences come from a human donor with low-grade glioma or glioblastoma, undergoing nonglioma brain surgery, or in good health (not recorded which).

This clonotype has at least ten counts. The chain uses TRBV10-2 and TRBJ1-6; D ambiguous. This CDR3 is 14 amino acids long. V gave up 3 bases and J gave up 17 bases, with 20 bases separating them. The germline CDR1 and CDR2 sequences are WSHSY and SAAADI. The DNA for the CDR3 is TGCGCCAGCAGTGAATCGAGGATGGGTGGGGTTTTCCACTTT. The encoded protein is CASSESRMGGVFHF.

Worth noting for this clonotype: Just one base apart from a much larger clone, this may be a read error. The V call is TRBV7-9, the J call TRBJ1-1; D gene ambiguous. CDR1 and CDR2 from the germline V gene are SEHNR and FQNEAQ (reference sequence). CDR3 length: 11 residues. V gave up 6 bases and J gave up 4 bases, with 6 bases separating them. CDR3 DNA: TGTGCCAGCAGTGAGAGCACTGAAGCTTTCTTT. This sequence encodes CASSESTEAFF.

The CDR3 sequence is CSVGGANQETQYF. The DNA for the CDR3 is TGCAGCGTTGGAGGTGCCAACCAAGAGACCCAGTACTTC. The chain links TRBV29-1 to TRBJ2-5; D uncertain. V lost 4 bases, J lost 0 bases, and 9 bases lay in between. Germline V CDR1 and CDR2: SQVTM, ANQGSEA. This CDR3 contains 13 residues.

This clonotype was detected many times. The rearrangement links TRBV27 to TRBJ1-5; D is unresolved. Germline values: CDR1 MNHEY, CDR2 SMNVEV (reference sequence). V gave up 3 bases and J gave up 1 base, with 7 bases separating them. The CDR3 contains 14 residues. The chain's CDR3 is CASSFHHSNQPQHF. The DNA of the CDR3 is TGTGCCAGCAGTTTCCATCACAGCAATCAGCCCCAGCATTTT.

This clonotype was found many times. The chain is built from TRBV6-1 and TRBJ2-7, with 7 bases that match TRBD1. CDR3 size: 14 residues. V shed 6 bases, J shed 0 bases, and the junction held 5 bases outside the gene matches. The V gene's germline CDR1 is MNHNS and CDR2 SASEGT. CDR3: CASRSPGGSYEQYF. For the CDR3, the DNA is TGTGCCAGCAGAAGCCCAGGGGGCTCCTACGAGCAGTACTTC.

Notes on this clonotype: Given the absence of the conserved phenylalanine or tryptophan at the CDR3 end, a read error is likely. CDR3 residues: CASSLGRLAGGHNEQFL. CDR3 sequence (DNA): TGTGCCAGCAGCTTAGGAAGACTAGCGGGGGGGCACAATGAGCAGTTCTTA. The chain joins TRBV7-2 to TRBJ2-1; 14 bases fit TRBD2. The CDR3 is 17 amino acids. The germline CDR1 and CDR2 sequences are SGHTA and FQGNSA. The V and J ends lost 1 base and 5 bases, in that order; junction bases with no gene match: 4.

This clonotype was picked up many times. The rearrangement uses TRBV5-4 and TRBJ1-1, with D maybe TRBD1 (6 bases). Germline CDR1 and CDR2: SGHNT and YYREEE (reference sequence). With 4 bases removed from V and 0 bases from J, the gap between germline ends came to 13 bases. The CDR3 sequence is 15 residues long. As DNA, the CDR3 is TGTGCCAGCAGCCTAAGACAGGAATTGAACACTGAAGCTTTCTTT. Protein product: CASSLRQELNTEAFF.

This clonotype was recorded many times. The DNA for the CDR3 is TGCAGTGCTAGAAAAGCTAGCGGGGGGGCCGGGAATGAGCAGTTCTTC. Protein: CSARKASGGAGNEQFF. This chain links TRBV20-1 with TRBJ2-1; 12 nucleotides agree with TRBD2. The germline V gene has CDR1 DFQATT and CDR2 SNEGSKA (reference sequence). The ends lost 2 bases at V and 7 bases at J; junction bases unmatched: 9. This CDR3 is 16 amino acids long.

The DNA of the CDR3 is TGTGCCAGCAGCTTAAGGGGTCCAGAGAACACCGGGGAGCTGTTTTTT. Encoded protein: CASSLRGPENTGELFF. The chain links TRBV7-3 to TRBJ2-2, with D unclear. V was clipped by 1 base and J by 1 base, with 10 bases between them. Germline loops: CDR1 SGHTA, CDR2 FQGTGA. The CDR3 length is 16 residues.

The V gene is TRBV11-2, the J gene TRBJ1-4; D ambiguous. Germline loops: CDR1 SGHAT, CDR2 FQNNGV. The CDR3 is made up of 13 amino acids. With 3 bases removed from V and 5 bases from J, the gap between germline ends came to 7 bases. CDR3 in amino acids: CASSFTQNEKLFF. The CDR3 DNA follows: TGTGCCAGCAGCTTCACTCAGAATGAAAAACTGTTTTTT.

This clonotype came up many times. The chain joins TRBV28 to TRBJ1-2; D not certain. V was shortened by 6 bases and J by 6 bases, with 14 bases between the two germline ends. This CDR3 is built from 13 residues. Germline lookup yields CDR1 MDHEN and CDR2 SYDVKM. The DNA for the CDR3 is TGTGCCAGCAGAATTGACCTGTCAGATGGCTACACCTTC. Protein sequence: CASRIDLSDGYTF.

The table lists this clonotype with many counts. The DNA for the CDR3 is TGTGCCAGCAGCTCCTACAGGGATTCAAAGGAGTATTTT. Its translation: CASSSYRDSKEYF. This chain joins TRBV7-2 and TRBJ2-3, with D perhaps TRBD1 (6 bases). CDR1 and CDR2 (germline): SGHTA, FQGNSA. The CDR3 sequence is 13 residues long. V lost 4 bases and J 13 bases, leaving 18 bases between the germline ends.

The chain combines TRBV19 with TRBJ2-2, with a possible D match to TRBD1 (5 bases). Germline V gives CDR1 LNHDA, CDR2 SQIVND (reference sequence). The CDR3 has 16 residues. V dropped 7 bases and J dropped 4 bases, with 19 bases sitting between them. CDR3 loop: CASMGPRQAITGELFF. Written as DNA, the CDR3 is TGTGCCAGTATGGGGCCCAGGCAGGCCATCACCGGGGAGCTGTTTTTT.

Details on this clonotype: Possible read error: a much larger clone is one base away. V and J are TRBV7-2 and TRBJ2-7; TRBD1 aligns across 9 bases. The germline V gene encodes CDR1 SGHTA and CDR2 FQGNSA. The trim removed 3 bases at V and 5 bases at J, leaving 5 bases unmatched. The CDR3 loop spans 14 amino acids. CDR3 DNA sequence: TGTGCCAGCAGCTTGAACAGGGGGCTCCACGAGCAGTACTTC. Protein: CASSLNRGLHEQYF.

This clonotype qualifies as medium-sized. The chain combines TRBV27 with TRBJ2-5; D might be TRBD2 (5 bases). The CDR3 runs to 13 residues. The V end lost 7 bases, the J end lost 4 bases, and 13 bases lay between the germline ends. Germline CDR1 MNHEY, CDR2 SMNVEV (reference sequence). CDR3 DNA: TGTGCCAGCAATCCACTAGGCGCAGAGACCCAGTACTTC. It translates to CASNPLGAETQYF.

Notes on this clonotype: A much bigger clone sits one base away, suggesting this may be a read error. V is TRBV7-9 and J is TRBJ1-6; D call uncertain. Germline CDR1 is SEHNR and CDR2 is FQNEAQ (reference sequence). With 2 bases removed from V and 9 bases from J, the gap between germline ends came to 17 bases. The CDR3 is 16 amino acids. The CDR3 here is CASSLIYSLMGSPLHF. The CDR3 nucleotides are TGTGCCAGCAGCTTAATCTACAGCCTCATGGGTTCACCCCTCCACTTT. Full variable domain (missing parts from reference TRBV7-9 and TRBJ1-6): DTGVSQNPRHKITKRGQNVTFRCDPISEHNRLYWYRQTLGQGPEFLTYFQNEAQLEKSRLLSDRFSAERPKGSFSTLEIQRTEQGDSAMYLCASSLIYSLMGSPLHFGNGTRLTVT.

This rearrangement joins TRBV5-4 to TRBJ2-1; tentative D call: TRBD1 (5 bases). The length of the CDR3 is 14 residues. Trimming left V 7 bases short and J 10 bases short, with 21 bases between. Germline V gives CDR1 SGHNT, CDR2 YYREEE (reference sequence). The CDR3 spells CASGNGDWTYEQFF. The DNA of the CDR3 is TGTGCCAGCGGGAACGGCGATTGGACATACGAGCAGTTCTTC.

In its sample, this clonotype was seen a few times. The chain combines TRBV18 with TRBJ2-7, with 10 nucleotides matching TRBD1. Trimming took 4 bases from V and 3 from J; bases not matched to a gene: 6. There are 15 residues in the CDR3. Germline V gene lookup returns CDR1 KGHSH and CDR2 LQKENI. In DNA form, the CDR3 reads TGTGCCAGCTCACAATCTGGACAGGGGGGCTACGAGCAGTACTTC. Translated: CASSQSGQGGYEQYF.